This T cell receptor (beta chain) comes out of a study of OX40 agonist ivuxolimab in advanced cancers. Study overall: Dose-escalation cases comprised hepatocellular carcinoma, melanoma, renal cell or head and neck cancer.

CDR1 and CDR2 (germline): SGDLS, YYNGEE. CDR3 size: 14 residues. The trim removed 2 bases at V and 5 bases at J, leaving 0 bases unmatched. The method was immunoSEQ multiplex PCR; TCRdb's version includes in-frame clones alone and lacks a portion of them. The table lists about 68,000 clones, about 90% of them singletons, with 5% to 7% in the top ten. Findings and caveats of the study: CD4+ and CD8+ blood T cells expanded clonally by week 6 at 0.1 to 3.0 mg/kg. Expanded clones belonging to CD8+ T cells outnumbered, on average, those of CD4+.

Points on this clone: Its antigen is unidentified.

The rearrangement links TRBV9 to TRBJ1-4, with TRBD1 identical over 10 bases. The receptor's source is an adult with an advanced solid tumor such as melanoma, head and neck, liver or kidney cancer. The starting material was CD4+ or CD8+ T cells sorted from blood, obtained in a trial of the OX40 agonist ivuxolimab. The CDR3 sequence is CASSVTGGNEKLFF. CDR3 nucleotides: TGTGCCAGCAGCGTGACAGGGGGCAATGAAAAACTGTTTTTT.